This T cell receptor (beta chain) originates from a study of blood T cell repertoires in COVID-19. In the study overall: Acute and convalescent COVID-19 specimens originated in the United States, Italy and Spain. PBMCs, B-cell-depleted T cells, or T cells were the source of the cDNA or gDNA that made up the material.

The CDR3 length is 14 residues. Deletions cut 3 bases from V and 5 bases from J, with 11 bases between. CDR1 SEHNR and CDR2 FQNEAQ come from the germline V gene (reference sequence). Some clones are missing from TCRdb's copy, which holds only in-frame ones; the method was immunoSEQ multiplex PCR. The sample consists of about 140,000 clones, about 80% of them appearing once. The V call is TRBV7-9, the J call TRBJ1-5; tentatively, D is TRBD1 (6 bases). Sequenced: peripheral blood. This TCR came from a human donor in a cohort sampled during active COVID-19. The CDR3 DNA is TGTGCCAGCAGCTTGGGGGGGGCTGATCAGCCCCAGCATTTT. Its translation: CASSLGGADQPQHF. Based on the CDR3 plus reference TRBV7-9 and TRBJ1-5, the full variable domain is DTGVSQNPRHKITKRGQNVTFRCDPISEHNRLYWYRQTLGQGPEFLTYFQNEAQLEKSRLLSDRFSAERPKGSFSTLEIQRTEQGDSAMYLCASSLGGADQPQHFGDGTRLSIL.